The next 9 T cell receptor beta chains were all read from a single sample in a study of Ad26.COV2.S vaccination and SARS-CoV-2 variants. The data were produced by immunoSEQ multiplex PCR, yet TCRdb's version contains in-frame clones alone and is incomplete. The repertoire holds about 430,000 clones, with 90% as singletons. Treatment defined: approximately 18 received Ad26.COV2.S at low or high dose, single or two shots; 5 received placebo; per-sample allocation not given. Sample collection was performed on day 63 after the first vaccine or placebo injection. The source was peripheral blood, collected in a trial of Ad26.COV2.S vaccine versus placebo. The origin of the receptors is a person aged 18 to 59 who received the Ad26.COV2.S COVID-19 vaccine or a placebo.

The rearrangement links TRBV6-6 to TRBJ2-7, with D unresolved. Trimming pared 6 bases from V and 6 bases from J, leaving 12 bases between. This CDR3 region has 12 residues. The germline V gene has CDR1 MNHNY and CDR2 SVGAGI (reference sequence). The CDR3 reads CASSPTISEQYF. The CDR3 nucleotides read TGTGCCAGCAGCCCCACTATTTCCGAGCAGTACTTC.

This chain joins TRBV9 and TRBJ2-1; 7 bases are a match to TRBD2. The length of the CDR3 is 17 residues. Per germline, CDR1 SGDLS and CDR2 YYNGEE. Unmatched junction bases numbered 9, after V lost 1 base and J lost 2 bases. The CDR3 DNA reads as TGTGCCAGCAGCGTATCCAGCGGGAACCCTACCTACAATGAGCAGTTCTTC. It yields the protein CASSVSSGNPTYNEQFF.

The chain recombines TRBV6-6 with TRBJ1-1, with D possibly matching TRBD1 (5 bases). The CDR3 sequence is 13 residues long. The V end lost 7 bases, the J end lost 9 bases, and 18 bases lay between the germline ends. The germline gives CDR1 MNHNY, CDR2 SVGAGI (reference sequence). CDR3 residues: CASIDAGSLKAFF. CDR3 nucleotides: TGTGCCAGCATAGACGCAGGGTCCCTGAAAGCTTTCTTT.

This chain uses TRBV6-5 with TRBJ1-5, with D possibly TRBD1 on 6 matching bases. The CDR3 length is 15 residues. Between the trimmed V and J ends, which lost 6 bases and 5 bases, there was a span of 17 bases. CDR1 and CDR2 (germline): MNHEY, SVGAGI. The CDR3 bases are TGTGCCAGCAGGAAAACAGGGTTCGGTGATCAGCCCCAGCATTTT. This translates into CASRKTGFGDQPQHF.

The chain links TRBV3-1 (or the pseudogene TRBV3-2) to TRBJ1-4; D is uncertain. CDR3 length equals 15 residues. Trimming took off 1 base at V and 4 bases at J, with 10 bases between the two ends. The V gene's germline CDR1 is LGHDT and CDR2 YNNKEL (reference sequence). The CDR3 bases are TGTGCCAGCAGCCAAGTGCGGGGTTGTAATGAAAAACTGTTTTTT. Protein product: CASSQVRGCNEKLFF.

The rearrangement links TRBV5-1 to TRBJ2-7; 12 bases agree with TRBD2. J lost 0 bases, V lost 4 bases, and 14 bases had no gene match. Germline CDR1 SGHRS, CDR2 YFSETQ. The CDR3 runs 19 residues. CDR3 in amino acids: CASSPVPSGRDISSYEQYF. In nucleotides, the CDR3 is TGCGCCAGCAGCCCAGTCCCTAGCGGGAGGGATATAAGCTCCTACGAGCAGTACTTC.

The chain is built from TRBV10-3 and TRBJ2-1, with D maybe TRBD2 (6 bases). The V end was cut by 4 bases, the J end by 6 bases, with 13 bases between. Germline V gene sequence: CDR1 ENHRY, CDR2 SYGVKD. The CDR3 runs to 14 residues. The CDR3 DNA is TGTGCCATCAGTGGCCGGGACTCGTTCAATGAGCAGTTCTTC. It encodes CAISGRDSFNEQFF.

This clone was counted once. The V and J genes are TRBV6-2 or TRBV6-3 and TRBJ1-4; D remains unclear. Trimming stripped 1 base from V and 6 bases from J, with 12 bases between. This CDR3 has 15 residues. The germline gives CDR1 MNHEY, CDR2 SVGEGT. The CDR3 spells CASSYFQASDEKLFF. DNA of the CDR3: TGTGCCAGCAGTTACTTCCAAGCGTCGGATGAAAAACTGTTTTTT.

The chain uses TRBV6-5 and TRBJ1-5, with 7 bases matching TRBD1. The length of the CDR3 is 15 residues. Unmatched junction bases numbered 4, after V lost 5 bases and J lost 0 bases. CDR1 is MNHEY, CDR2 SVGAGI, per germline. The CDR3 loop reads CASSPDRASNQPQHF. The DNA for the CDR3 is TGTGCCAGCAGTCCCGACAGGGCTAGCAATCAGCCCCAGCATTTT.